One and the same sample provided the 29 T cell receptor beta chains below, sequenced in a study of graft-versus-host responses after intestinal transplantation. No cognate antigen is known for these TCRs. This table comes from immunoSEQ multiplex PCR, and its TCRdb copy is limited to in-frame clones, with some not included. Among about 48,000 clones listed, over 90% were seen once. Sequencing used unstimulated CD4+ T cells sorted from spleen or lymph node cells, obtained before transplant. The receptors were sampled from a human donor who was the organ donor for an intestinal transplant.

The rearrangement joins TRBV7-3 to TRBJ2-1; D perhaps matches TRBD2 (5 bases). This CDR3 is built from 12 residues. The germline gives CDR1 SGHTA, CDR2 FQGTGA. V lost 3 bases and J lost 6, with 6 bases in between. The CDR3, as DNA: TGTGCCAGCAGCTTGGACTCCAATGAGCAGTTCTTC. Translating it yields CASSLDSNEQFF.

The J gene is TRBJ1-1, the V gene TRBV4-3; 9 nucleotides match TRBD1. V dropped 0 bases and J dropped 6; count of bases not matched to a gene: 8. The CDR3 loop spans 16 amino acids. Germline CDR1 is LGHNA and CDR2 is YSLEER. The CDR3 sequence: CASSQEPGTGSAEAFF. The CDR3 DNA reads as TGCGCCAGCAGCCAAGAGCCGGGGACAGGGTCTGCTGAAGCTTTCTTT.

This clone was seen only once. The rearrangement links TRBV9 to TRBJ1-1; maybe TRBD1 (5 bases). The V end lost 3 bases, the J end lost 7 bases, and 13 bases lay between the germline ends. CDR1 SGDLS and CDR2 YYNGEE come from the germline V gene. CDR3 size: 13 residues. The CDR3 sequence: CASSGGVRSEAFF. The CDR3 nucleotides are TGTGCCAGCAGCGGGGGGGTGAGGAGTGAAGCTTTCTTT. Full variable domain (outside the CDR3, taken from reference TRBV9 and TRBJ1-1): DSGVTQTPKHLITATGQRVTLRCSPRSGDLSVYWYQQSLDQGLQFLIQYYNGEERAKGNILERFSAQQFPDLHSELNLSSLELGDSALYFCASSGGVRSEAFFGQGTRLTVV.

CDR3 sequence reads: CASSLASRVEAFF. DNA of the CDR3: TGCGCCAGCAGCTTGGCCAGTCGGGTTGAAGCTTTCTTT. The chain combines TRBV5-1 with TRBJ1-1; no clear D gene. The CDR3 runs 13 residues. Trimming removed 0 bases at V and 7 bases at J, with 10 bases between. Germline V gives CDR1 SGHRS, CDR2 YFSETQ.

The gene calls are TRBV28 and TRBJ1-4, with 8 bases that match TRBD1. Germline V gives CDR1 MDHEN, CDR2 SYDVKM. Trimming took 8 bases from V and 6 from J; bases not matched to a gene: 8. CDR3 length: 14 residues. This CDR3 is CASLPGQVDEKLFF. Here the CDR3 DNA reads TGTGCCAGCCTCCCGGGACAGGTCGATGAAAAACTGTTTTTT. The full variable domain, in which reference TRBV28 and TRBJ1-4 provide the parts outside the CDR3, is DVKVTQSSRYLVKRTGEKVFLECVQDMDHENMFWYRQDPGLGLRLIYFSYDVKMKEKGDIPEGYSVSREKKERFSLILESASTNQTSMYLCASLPGQVDEKLFFGSGTQLSVL.

V gene TRBV5-6 combines with J gene TRBJ2-7, with D tentatively TRBD2 (6 bases). The CDR3 contains 14 residues. Per the germline V gene, CDR1 is SGHDT and CDR2 is YYEEEE. The V gene lost 3 bases and the J gene lost 2 bases, with 12 bases spanning the gap. The CDR3 nucleotides read TGTGCCAGCAGCTCCCGGGACTGGGCCTACGAGCAGTACTTC. Protein sequence: CASSSRDWAYEQYF.

The CDR3 region has the DNA TGCAGCGTGGCGACAGGGAGGACTGGCTACACCTTC. Translating gives CSVATGRTGYTF. V is TRBV29-1 and J is TRBJ1-2, with TRBD1 identical over 7 bases. Losses at the gene ends were 6 bases for V and 7 bases for J; bases not matched to a gene: 8. Germline assignment: CDR1 SQVTM and CDR2 ANQGSEA. The CDR3 is 12 residues long.

There are a few counts of this clone. The chain is built from TRBV6-5 and TRBJ1-6; D unclear. The germline V gene encodes CDR1 MNHEY and CDR2 SVGAGI. V was shortened by 2 bases and J by 10 bases, with 12 bases between the two germline ends. The CDR3 totals 14 residues. CDR3 loop: CASSYEAGNSPLHF. The CDR3 DNA reads as TGTGCCAGCAGTTACGAAGCCGGAAACTCACCCCTCCACTTT.

This sequence joins TRBV5-4 and TRBJ1-1, with no clear D. Germline V gene lookup returns CDR1 SGHNT and CDR2 YYREEE (reference sequence). This CDR3 spans 12 amino acids. V lost 0 bases and J 2 bases, leaving 2 bases between the germline ends. CDR3 nucleotide sequence: TGTGCCAGCAGCTTGGCCAACACTGAAGCTTTCTTT. Its translation: CASSLANTEAFF.

The rearrangement links TRBV27 to TRBJ2-4; unclear D gene. Trimming stripped 3 bases from V and 9 bases from J, with 12 bases between. This CDR3 spans 13 amino acids. Germline V CDR1 and CDR2: MNHEY, SMNVEV (reference sequence). CDR3 DNA sequence: TGTGCCAGCAGTTTTAAACAGTGGAGCATTCAGTACTTC. Protein sequence: CASSFKQWSIQYF.

The J gene is TRBJ2-1, the V gene TRBV13, with D possibly being TRBD1 or TRBD2 (5 bases each). V lost 2 bases, J lost 8 bases, and 13 bases lay in between. CDR1 is PRHDT and CDR2 is FYEKMQ in the germline V gene (reference sequence). The CDR3 is 14 residues long. The CDR3 region has the DNA TGTGCCAGCAGCTTATGGGAACGGGGACATGAGCAGTTCTTC. Translation gives CASSLWERGHEQFF.

The chain couples TRBV6-5 to TRBJ1-1; D gene unclear. Per germline, CDR1 MNHEY and CDR2 SVGAGI. The CDR3 has 14 amino acids. V gave up 0 bases and J gave up 4 bases, with 9 bases separating them. CDR3 amino acids: CASSYSSGVTEAFF. For the CDR3, the DNA is TGTGCCAGCAGTTACTCGAGCGGGGTCACTGAAGCTTTCTTT.

The gene calls are TRBV7-9 and TRBJ1-1, with D perhaps TRBD1 (5 bases). From germline, CDR1 is SEHNR and CDR2 FQNEAQ (reference sequence). The CDR3 runs to 19 residues. The germline V and J ends were trimmed by 2 bases and 0 bases, with 22 bases remaining between them. CDR3 sequence (DNA): TGTGCCAGCAGCTTATGGGAGATCAGGGTGGAAACTTTGAACACTGAAGCTTTCTTT. Translating gives CASSLWEIRVETLNTEAFF.

The rearrangement links TRBV7-2 to TRBJ2-1; tentatively, D is TRBD1 or TRBD2 (5 bases each). Germline V gives CDR1 SGHTA, CDR2 FQGNSA. The CDR3 length is 15 residues. V was shortened by 0 bases and J by 6 bases, with 12 bases between the two germline ends. The CDR3 reads CASSLAGTKGNEQFF. The CDR3 DNA reads TGTGCCAGCAGCTTAGCAGGGACCAAGGGCAATGAGCAGTTCTTC.

The chain employs TRBV7-6 and TRBJ2-7; TRBD1 aligns across 12 bases. Germline lookup yields CDR1 SGHVS and CDR2 FNYEAQ. V shed 2 bases and J 5 bases; nucleotides not matched to a gene: 7. This CDR3 is 16 amino acids long. The DNA of the CDR3 is TGTGCCAGCAGCTTATTTGGGACAGGGGGCATCCACGAGCAGTACTTC. Its protein is CASSLFGTGGIHEQYF. Variable domain in full (rest from reference TRBV7-6 and TRBJ2-7): GAGVSQSPRYKVTKRGQDVALRCDPISGHVSLYWYRQALGQGPEFLTYFNYEAQQDKSGLPNDRFSAERPEGSISTLTIQRTEQRDSAMYRCASSLFGTGGIHEQYFGPGTRLTVT.

V gene TRBV7-3 combines with J gene TRBJ2-1, with TRBD2 matching 10 bases. The V and J ends lost 4 bases and 9 bases, in that order; junction bases with no gene match: 24. The CDR3 covers 20 residues. The germline CDR1 and CDR2 sequences are SGHTA and FQGTGA. CDR3 in DNA: TGTGCCAGCAGCTCCCAACCCCCCGCGCCGGGACTAGCGTCTACGGGTGAGCAGTTCTTC. The encoded protein is CASSSQPPAPGLASTGEQFF.

This rearrangement joins TRBV19 to TRBJ2-6; TRBD1 is a possible D gene (6 bases). The germline V and J ends were trimmed by 8 bases and 0 bases, with 17 bases remaining between them. Germline loops: CDR1 LNHDA, CDR2 SQIVND (reference sequence). The CDR3 consists of 17 residues. Here the CDR3 DNA reads TGTGCCAGTTACCAAGGCAGGGGTGGCTCTGGGGCCAACGTCCTGACTTTC. As protein: CASYQGRGGSGANVLTF. Full variable domain (outside the CDR3, taken from reference TRBV19 and TRBJ2-6): DGGITQSPKYLFRKEGQNVTLSCEQNLNHDAMYWYRQDPGQGLRLIYYSQIVNDFQKGDIAEGYSVSREKKESFPLTVTSAQKNPTAFYLCASYQGRGGSGANVLTFGAGSRLTVL.

This chain connects TRBV27 to TRBJ1-5; D remains ambiguous. V lost 3 bases and J lost 5, with 14 bases in between. Germline V gene sequence: CDR1 MNHEY, CDR2 SMNVEV (reference sequence). The CDR3 length is 15 residues. CDR3 bases: TGTGCCAGCAGTTTTGGAGGGCTGTTTCATCAGCCCCAGCATTTT. Translating it yields CASSFGGLFHQPQHF.

The chain recombines TRBV11-2 with TRBJ1-1, with D tentatively TRBD1 (5 bases). Trimming stripped 0 bases from V and 1 base from J, with 15 bases between. The CDR3 is 17 residues long. Germline CDR1 reads SGHAT; CDR2 reads FQNNGV. DNA for the CDR3: TGTGCCAGCAGCTTAGACAGGGTATTCGATGGGAACACTGAAGCTTTCTTT. Translating it yields CASSLDRVFDGNTEAFF.

This chain links TRBV15 with TRBJ2-1, with 13 positions matching TRBD2. V lost 6 bases and J lost 7; bases outside the gene matches: 24. Germline CDR1 reads LNHNV; CDR2 reads YYDKDF (reference sequence). CDR3 length equals 21 residues. For the CDR3, the DNA is TGTGCCACCAGGGCCCGGCCGACGGGCATACTCGGACTAGCGGGAGTAAATGAGCAGTTCTTC. Amino acid sequence: CATRARPTGILGLAGVNEQFF.

The J gene is TRBJ2-4, the V gene TRBV28; D unclear. This CDR3 is built from 15 residues. Germline assignment: CDR1 MDHEN and CDR2 SYDVKM. Trimming shortened V by 3 bases and J by 1 base, and 10 bases separated the two germline ends. The chain's CDR3 is CASSFRVLAKNIQYF. In nucleotides, the CDR3 is TGTGCCAGCAGTTTTAGGGTTTTGGCCAAAAACATTCAGTACTTC.

V usage is TRBV11-2 and J usage is TRBJ1-5, with TRBD1 matching over 9 bases. The CDR3 consists of 16 residues. J was trimmed by 7 bases and V by 5 bases; bases with no gene match: 12. Germline V lookup: CDR1 SGHAT, CDR2 FQNNGV. This CDR3 is CASSPTTSTGGQPQHF. Here the CDR3 DNA reads TGTGCCAGCAGCCCAACAACCTCGACAGGGGGGCAGCCCCAGCATTTT.

CDR3 loop: CASSLLESEAFF. Here the CDR3 DNA reads TGTGCCAGCAGCCTCCTCGAATCTGAAGCTTTCTTT. The V and J genes are TRBV5-4 and TRBJ1-1; D is unclear. Germline loops: CDR1 SGHNT, CDR2 YYREEE (reference sequence). The CDR3 has 12 amino acids. Trimming stripped 4 bases from V and 6 bases from J, with 10 bases between.

The rearrangement joins TRBV9 to TRBJ2-3; TRBD2 matches at 10 bases. V dropped 1 base and J dropped 4; count of bases not matched to a gene: 0. Germline V CDR1 and CDR2: SGDLS, YYNGEE. CDR3 size: 14 residues. In DNA form, the CDR3 reads TGTGCCAGCAGCGTACTAGCGGGAGCAGATACGCAGTATTTT. Translated: CASSVLAGADTQYF. Combining the CDR3 with reference TRBV9 and TRBJ2-3 gives the whole variable domain DSGVTQTPKHLITATGQRVTLRCSPRSGDLSVYWYQQSLDQGLQFLIQYYNGEERAKGNILERFSAQQFPDLHSELNLSSLELGDSALYFCASSVLAGADTQYFGPGTRLTVL.

CDR3 DNA: TGTGCCTGGAGATCAGTCGGCACTGAAGCTTTCTTT. Translating gives CAWRSVGTEAFF. This rearrangement joins TRBV30 to TRBJ1-1; D unclear. There are 12 residues in the CDR3. Trimming stripped 3 bases from V and 4 bases from J, with 9 bases between. Looked up from germline, CDR1 is GTSNPN and CDR2 is SVGIG (reference sequence).

The CDR3 spells CASSYTNRVQLEEQYF. CDR3 DNA sequence: TGTGCCAGCAGTTACACCAACAGGGTTCAACTTGAGGAGCAGTACTTC. The V and J genes are TRBV6-5 and TRBJ2-7, with D possibly matching TRBD1 (6 bases). The CDR3 consists of 16 residues. V lost 2 bases to trimming and J lost 7 bases, with 21 bases between them. Germline V lookup: CDR1 MNHEY, CDR2 SVGAGI.

The chain couples TRBV5-5 to TRBJ2-7; TRBD1 agrees at 9 bases. Germline CDR1 reads SGHKS; CDR2 reads YYEKEE (reference sequence). The V segment lost 6 bases and the J segment 0 bases; nucleotides outside the gene matches: 1. This CDR3 has 13 amino acids. The CDR3 nucleotides are TGTGCCAGCACGACAGGGGGCTCCTACGAGCAGTACTTC. Residues: CASTTGGSYEQYF.

The V and J genes are TRBV14 and TRBJ2-1, with 9 bases aligning to TRBD2. Germline CDR1 SGHDN, CDR2 FVKESK. This CDR3 spans 15 amino acids. The ends lost 3 bases at V and 7 bases at J; junction bases unmatched: 7. DNA of the CDR3: TGTGCCAGCAGCCAGGCTAGCGGGAATGCAAATGAGCAGTTCTTC. Its protein product is CASSQASGNANEQFF.

The V gene is TRBV7-2, the J gene TRBJ2-1; D remains unclear. CDR3 size: 15 residues. Per the germline V gene, CDR1 is SGHTA and CDR2 is FQGNSA. Deletions cut 5 bases from V and 0 bases from J, with 11 bases between. In nucleotides, the CDR3 is TGTGCCAGCAGCCCAGCCCCGCGCTCCTACAATGAGCAGTTCTTC. Its protein is CASSPAPRSYNEQFF.